This T cell receptor beta chain originates from a study of blood T cell repertoires in COVID-19. Study-wide background: From T cells, B-cell-depleted T cells, or PBMCs came the material, which was cDNA or gDNA.

The CDR3 runs 16 residues. Germline trimming cut 6 bases from V and 1 base from J; bases unmatched to any gene: 6. CDR1 and CDR2 (germline): MNHNY, SVGAGI (reference sequence). Source study methods: The assay estimated nucleated cells by amplifying reference gene primers. Here immunoSEQ multiplex PCR was the method, and the copy in TCRdb shows in-frame clones only, minus some. V, J and clone size reflect that table, while D and trimming were determined from the DNA. The data show almost 200,000 clones, around 85% seen once. The rearrangement links TRBV6-6 to TRBJ2-2; TRBD2 matches 9 bases. The sequenced sample consisted of peripheral blood. The TCR sequence derives from a man aged 55-75 years with COVID-19, enrolled during active disease. The CDR3 sequence is CASSSGLAQNTGELFF. The DNA for the CDR3 is TGTGCCAGCAGCTCCGGACTAGCGCAGAACACCGGGGAGCTGTTTTTT.